Listed below are T cell receptor beta chains from one sample, sequenced in a study of blood T cell repertoires in COVID-19. Assay used: immunoSEQ multiplex PCR; TCRdb lists only in-frame clones, some missing. The sample has fewer than 120,000 clones; about 80% are singletons. Sequenced sample: peripheral blood. These receptors were taken from an elderly woman with acute or convalescent COVID-19. Each CDR3 is given with its conserved first and last residue. The D gene is left open where the match is weak. Clone size is not always given. Where it is, it says once, few, many or a class for expanded clones.

TRBV5-1	TRBD1	TRBJ1-3	-	CASSTGQGIAGNTIYF	TGCGCCAGCAGTACGGGACAGGGAATCGCTGGAAACACCATATATTTT
TRBV12-3/TRBV12-4	-	TRBJ2-1	-	CASEARGNEQFF	TGTGCCAGTGAAGCTCGGGGGAATGAGCAGTTCTTC
TRBV5-4	-	TRBJ1-6	-	CASSFPGQYSPLHF	TGTGCCAGCAGCTTTCCCGGACAGTATTCACCCCTCCACTTT
TRBV11-1	-	TRBJ1-1	-	CASSPGYRNAEAFF	TGTGCCAGCAGCCCCGGGTATCGGAACGCTGAAGCTTTCTTT
TRBV4-2	-	TRBJ2-6	few	CASSQEPFRTRDSGANVLTF	TGTGCCAGCAGCCAAGAACCGTTCCGAACCAGGGACTCTGGGGCCAACGTCCTGACTTTC
TRBV9	TRBD2	TRBJ2-2	-	CASSVTSGGGTGELFF	TGTGCCAGCAGCGTTACTAGCGGGGGTGGCACCGGGGAGCTGTTTTTT
TRBV19	TRBD2	TRBJ2-5	-	CASSRFLAGLAGGGQETQYF	TGTGCCAGTAGTAGATTCTTGGCGGGACTAGCGGGAGGGGGGCAAGAGACCCAGTACTTC
TRBV5-6	TRBD2	TRBJ2-7	-	CASSSGLAEDYEQYF	TGTGCCAGCAGCTCGGGACTAGCGGAAGATTACGAGCAGTACTTC
TRBV7-9	-	TRBJ2-7	-	CASSPVGGTTYEQYF	TGTGCCAGCAGCCCAGTTGGGGGCACCACCTACGAGCAGTACTTC
TRBV7-8	TRBD1	TRBJ2-3	-	CASSPAGTGSSGTQYF	TGTGCCAGCAGCCCAGCCGGGACAGGGTCTTCAGGTACGCAGTATTTT
TRBV5-1	-	TRBJ2-1	-	CASSRGSLDEQFF	TGCGCCAGCAGCAGGGGAAGTTTGGATGAGCAGTTCTTC
TRBV7-2	-	TRBJ1-5	-	CASSPPVQGWGNQPQHF	TGTGCCAGCAGCCCGCCCGTCCAGGGGTGGGGCAATCAGCCCCAGCATTTT
TRBV5-1	TRBD1	TRBJ1-5	-	CASSTGQGNQPQHF	TGCGCCAGCAGCACGGGACAGGGAAATCAGCCCCAGCATTTT
TRBV19	-	TRBJ2-3	-	CAPSSLDTQYF	TGTGCCCCCTCCTCACTAGATACGCAGTATTTT
TRBV4-1	TRBD1	TRBJ2-7	-	CASSRQGQDEQYF	TGCGCCAGCAGCCGTCAGGGACAGGATGAGCAGTACTTC
TRBV18	-	TRBJ1-2	-	CASSPNYRDNYGYTF	TGTGCCAGCTCACCGAATTACAGGGATAACTATGGCTACACCTTC
TRBV3-1/TRBV3-2	-	TRBJ1-4	-	CASSQGQGSFEKLFF	TGTGCCAGCAGCCAAGGTCAGGGGAGCTTTGAAAAACTGTTTTTT
TRBV19	-	TRBJ2-1	-	CASRSTGDSLAVEQFF	TGTGCCAGTAGGTCGACAGGGGACTCCCTAGCGGTGGAGCAGTTCTTC
TRBV9	-	TRBJ1-1	-	CASSVGLYGEAFF	TGTGCCAGCAGCGTAGGTTTGTACGGTGAAGCTTTCTTT
TRBV2	TRBD1	TRBJ1-5	-	CASVGQGDNQPQHF	TGTGCCAGCGTGGGACAGGGTGACAATCAGCCCCAGCATTTT
TRBV2	-	TRBJ1-2	-	CASSEQANYGYTF	TGTGCCAGCAGTGAACAGGCCAACTATGGCTACACCTTC
TRBV11-2	-	TRBJ2-2	few	CASSPTNTGELFF	TGTGCCAGCAGCCCTACCAACACCGGGGAGCTGTTTTTT
TRBV6-6	TRBD2	TRBJ2-3	-	CASSYSAGRGTQYF	TGTGCCAGCAGTTACTCGGCGGGGAGGGGTACGCAGTATTTT
TRBV27	-	TRBJ1-1	-	CASSFMRRNTEAFF	TGTGCCAGCAGTTTTATGAGGAGGAACACTGAAGCTTTCTTT
TRBV5-1	TRBD1	TRBJ2-1	-	CASSIDPGTVYNEQFF	TGCGCCAGCAGCATTGATCCCGGGACAGTCTACAATGAGCAGTTCTTC
TRBV28	TRBD1	TRBJ2-5	-	CAITGATGLETQYF	TGTGCCATTACAGGAGCGACAGGGCTGGAGACCCAGTACTTC